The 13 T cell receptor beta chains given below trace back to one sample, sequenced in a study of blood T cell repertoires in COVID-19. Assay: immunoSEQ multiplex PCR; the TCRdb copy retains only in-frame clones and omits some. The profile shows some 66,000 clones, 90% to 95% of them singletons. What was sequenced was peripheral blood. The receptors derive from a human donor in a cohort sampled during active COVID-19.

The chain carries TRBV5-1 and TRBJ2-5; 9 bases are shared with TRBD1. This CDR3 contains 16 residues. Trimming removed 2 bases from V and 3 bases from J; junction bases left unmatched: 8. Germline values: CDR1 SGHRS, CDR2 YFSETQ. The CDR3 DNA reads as TGCGCCAGCAGCTTACAGGGGGCTAAAGGGGAAGAGACCCAGTACTTC. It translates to CASSLQGAKGEETQYF.

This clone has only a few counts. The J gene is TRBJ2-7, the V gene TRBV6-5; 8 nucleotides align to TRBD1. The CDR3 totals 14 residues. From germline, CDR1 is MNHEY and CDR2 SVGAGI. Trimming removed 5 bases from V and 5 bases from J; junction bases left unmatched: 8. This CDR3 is CASSHGQGSDEQYF. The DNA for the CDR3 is TGTGCCAGCAGTCATGGACAGGGCTCGGACGAGCAGTACTTC.

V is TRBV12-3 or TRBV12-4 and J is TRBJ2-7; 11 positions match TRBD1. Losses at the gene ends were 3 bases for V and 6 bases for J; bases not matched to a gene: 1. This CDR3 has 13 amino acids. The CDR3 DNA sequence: TGTGCCAGCAGTTTGGGGACAGGGGGCGAGCAGTACTTC. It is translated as CASSLGTGGEQYF.

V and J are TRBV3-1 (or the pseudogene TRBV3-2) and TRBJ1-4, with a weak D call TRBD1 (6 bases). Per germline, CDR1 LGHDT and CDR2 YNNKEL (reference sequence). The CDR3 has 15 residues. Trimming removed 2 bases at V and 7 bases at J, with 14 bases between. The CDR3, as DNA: TGTGCCAGCAGCCAACAAACAGGGTTTGGTGAAAAACTGTTTTTT. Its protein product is CASSQQTGFGEKLFF.

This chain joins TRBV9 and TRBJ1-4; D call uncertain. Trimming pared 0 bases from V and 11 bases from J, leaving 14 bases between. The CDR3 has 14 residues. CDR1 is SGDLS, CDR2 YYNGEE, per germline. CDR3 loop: CASSVARAGSKLFF. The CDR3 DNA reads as TGTGCCAGCAGCGTAGCTCGGGCGGGGTCCAAACTGTTTTTT.

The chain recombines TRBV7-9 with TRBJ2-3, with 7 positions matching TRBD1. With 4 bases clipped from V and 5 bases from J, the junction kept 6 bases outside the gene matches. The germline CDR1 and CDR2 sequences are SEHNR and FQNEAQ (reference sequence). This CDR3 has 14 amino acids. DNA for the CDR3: TGTGCCAGCAGCTCTCGACAGGGAGAAGATACGCAGTATTTT. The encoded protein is CASSSRQGEDTQYF.

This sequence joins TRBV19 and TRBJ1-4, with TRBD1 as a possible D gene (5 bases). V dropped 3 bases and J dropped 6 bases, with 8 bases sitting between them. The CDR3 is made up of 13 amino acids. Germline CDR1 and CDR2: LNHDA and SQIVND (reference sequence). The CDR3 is CASSMEGYEKLFF. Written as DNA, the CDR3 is TGTGCCAGTAGTATGGAGGGGTATGAAAAACTGTTTTTT.

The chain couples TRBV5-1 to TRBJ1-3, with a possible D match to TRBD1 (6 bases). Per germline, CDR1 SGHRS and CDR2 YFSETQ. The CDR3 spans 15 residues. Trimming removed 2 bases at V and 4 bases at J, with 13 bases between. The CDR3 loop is CASSFLYREGNTIYF. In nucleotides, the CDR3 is TGCGCCAGCAGCTTCCTTTACAGGGAAGGAAACACCATATATTTT.

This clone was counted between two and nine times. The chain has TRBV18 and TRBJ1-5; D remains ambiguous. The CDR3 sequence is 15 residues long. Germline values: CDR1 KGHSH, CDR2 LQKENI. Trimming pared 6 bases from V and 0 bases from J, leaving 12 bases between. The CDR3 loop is CASSYGDFSNQPQHF. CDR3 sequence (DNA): TGTGCCAGCTCCTATGGAGATTTTAGCAATCAGCCCCAGCATTTT.

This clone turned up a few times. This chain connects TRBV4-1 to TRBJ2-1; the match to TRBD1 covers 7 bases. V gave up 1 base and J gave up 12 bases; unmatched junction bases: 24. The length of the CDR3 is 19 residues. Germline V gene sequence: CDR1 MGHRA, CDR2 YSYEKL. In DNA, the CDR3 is TGCGCCAGCAGCCAAGCCGACCCTAGGGGGCCACCCTCCCGTATGGGGCAGTTCTTC. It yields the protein CASSQADPRGPPSRMGQFF.

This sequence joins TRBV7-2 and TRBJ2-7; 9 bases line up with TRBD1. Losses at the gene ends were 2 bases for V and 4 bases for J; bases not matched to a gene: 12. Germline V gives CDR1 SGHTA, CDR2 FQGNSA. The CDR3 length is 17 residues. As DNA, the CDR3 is TGTGCCAGCAGCTTACTTACATTCGACAGGGGGGGATACGAGCAGTACTTC. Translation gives CASSLLTFDRGGYEQYF. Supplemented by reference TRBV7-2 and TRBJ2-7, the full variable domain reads GAGVSQSPSNKVTEKGKDVELRCDPISGHTALYWYRQSLGQGLEFLIYFQGNSAPDKSGLPSDRFSAERTGGSVSTLTIQRTQQEDSAVYLCASSLLTFDRGGYEQYFGPGTRLTVT.

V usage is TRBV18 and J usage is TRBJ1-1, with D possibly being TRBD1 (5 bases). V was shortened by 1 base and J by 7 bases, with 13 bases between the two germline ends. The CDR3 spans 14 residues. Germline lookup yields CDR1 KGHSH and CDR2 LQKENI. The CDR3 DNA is TGTGCCAGCTCACCACGCGGGGGGTCCCATGAAGCTTTCTTT. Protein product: CASSPRGGSHEAFF. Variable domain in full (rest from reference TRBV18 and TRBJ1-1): NAGVMQNPRHLVRRRGQEARLRCSPMKGHSHVYWYRQLPEEGLKFMVYLQKENIIDESGMPKERFSAEFPKEGPSILRIQQVVRGDSAAYFCASSPRGGSHEAFFGQGTRLTVV.

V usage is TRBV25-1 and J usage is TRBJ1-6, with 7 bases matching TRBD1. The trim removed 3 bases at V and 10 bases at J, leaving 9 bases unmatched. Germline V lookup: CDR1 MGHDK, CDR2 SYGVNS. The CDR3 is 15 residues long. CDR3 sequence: CASSDLRDSGSPLHF. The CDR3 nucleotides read TGTGCCAGCAGTGACCTTAGGGACAGCGGCTCACCCCTCCACTTT.